Following are 32 T cell receptor beta chains from one sample sequenced in a study of regulatory T cells. The PCR used 52 TRBV and 13 TRBJ primers. Method: immunoSEQ multiplex PCR; TCRdb's copy keeps in-frame clones and lacks some. The sample holds approximately 9,300 clones, approximately 84% seen once. The sample taken for sequencing was CD8+ T cells sorted from blood. The receptors were gathered from a person in their late teens or twenties with CD3G deficiency.

The chain joins TRBV19 to TRBJ2-2; D is uncertain. Trimming removed 6 bases from V and 5 bases from J, with 10 bases in between. Per germline, CDR1 LNHDA and CDR2 SQIVND (reference sequence). The CDR3 is made up of 13 amino acids. The CDR3 here is CASRRLETGELFF. The CDR3 bases are TGTGCCAGTAGGCGGCTAGAGACCGGGGAGCTGTTTTTT.

V usage is TRBV28 and J usage is TRBJ1-1; D unresolved. Deletions cut 10 bases from V and 8 bases from J, with 23 bases between. This CDR3 has 14 residues. Germline lookup yields CDR1 MDHEN and CDR2 SYDVKM. CDR3 residues: CATRQRGHLHEAFF. Written as DNA, the CDR3 is TGTGCCACCAGGCAGAGAGGTCATCTTCACGAAGCTTTCTTT.

The rearrangement uses TRBV28 and TRBJ2-5; no firm D call. Between the trimmed V and J ends, which lost 3 bases and 4 bases, there was a span of 12 bases. Per the germline V gene, CDR1 is MDHEN and CDR2 is SYDVKM. This CDR3 contains 14 residues. CDR3 sequence (DNA): TGTGCCAGCAGTTTGACGGGTATTCCAGAGACCCAGTACTTC. This encodes CASSLTGIPETQYF.

The V call is TRBV5-1, the J call TRBJ2-7, with D perhaps TRBD1 or TRBD2 (6 bases each). The CDR3 runs to 15 residues. From germline, CDR1 is SGHRS and CDR2 YFSETQ. V was clipped by 5 bases and J by 4 bases, with 19 bases between them. The DNA for the CDR3 is TGCGCCAGCAGTTTGACCCCACAGGGAGGTTACGAGCAGTACTTC. Translating gives CASSLTPQGGYEQYF. Filled out from reference TRBV5-1 and TRBJ2-7, the complete variable domain reads KAGVTQTPRYLIKTRGQQVTLSCSPISGHRSVSWYQQTPGQGLQFLFEYFSETQRNKGNFPGRFSGRQFSNSRSEMNVSTLELGDSALYLCASSLTPQGGYEQYFGPGTRLTVT.

V and J are TRBV6-1 and TRBJ1-5; D is perhaps TRBD1 (5 bases). Per germline, CDR1 MNHNS and CDR2 SASEGT. Trimming left V 7 bases short and J 6 bases short, with 13 bases between. The CDR3 is 13 residues long. The CDR3 DNA sequence: TGTGCCAGCATGGCAGGGCGTGGTCAGCCCCAGCATTTT. It specifies CASMAGRGQPQHF.

The chain links TRBV28 to TRBJ2-7; TRBD2 might be the D (6 bases). The length of the CDR3 is 13 residues. Germline V gene lookup returns CDR1 MDHEN and CDR2 SYDVKM. Between the trimmed V and J ends, which lost 3 bases and 2 bases, there was a span of 8 bases. In DNA, the CDR3 is TGTGCCAGCAGTTTGACGGGAGCCTACGAGCAGTACTTC. It yields the protein CASSLTGAYEQYF.

The V and J genes are TRBV6-1 and TRBJ2-3; 7 bases match TRBD2. Germline values: CDR1 MNHNS, CDR2 SASEGT. V trimming: 7 bases; J trimming: 6 bases; junction bases outside the gene matches: 10. CDR3 length: 14 amino acids. The CDR3 nucleotides read TGTGCCAGCACCTTGGGGGGGAACGCGGATACGCAGTATTTT. Translating it yields CASTLGGNADTQYF.

This clone appeared a single time. This chain links TRBV10-3 with TRBJ2-7; 8 bases are a match to TRBD1. The CDR3 has 12 residues. The V segment lost 6 bases and the J segment 6 bases; nucleotides outside the gene matches: 4. The germline V gene encodes CDR1 ENHRY and CDR2 SYGVKD. Here the CDR3 DNA reads TGTGCCATCAGCGGACAGGGTGGCGAGCAGTACTTC. Its protein product is CAISGQGGEQYF.

The chain employs TRBV6-1 and TRBJ2-7; weak D call: TRBD1 (5 bases). The CDR3 has 15 residues. Germline CDR1 reads MNHNS; CDR2 reads SASEGT. V was trimmed by 8 bases and J by 2 bases, leaving 19 bases between them. Written as DNA, the CDR3 is TGTGCCAGCGTTTATAACCTGGACACCCCCTACGAGCAGTACTTC. Its protein product is CASVYNLDTPYEQYF.

The V gene is TRBV11-2, the J gene TRBJ2-7; 12 bases match TRBD1. The CDR3 covers 15 residues. V lost 5 bases, J lost 6 bases, and 8 bases stayed unmatched. Germline CDR1 and CDR2: SGHAT and FQNNGV. The CDR3 protein is CASSPTGTGGIEQYF. The CDR3 coding sequence is TGTGCCAGCAGCCCCACCGGGACAGGGGGCATCGAGCAGTACTTC.

The rearrangement joins TRBV28 to TRBJ2-7; the D gene is possibly TRBD2 (6 bases). The CDR3 is 15 amino acids. With 4 bases removed from V and 4 bases from J, the gap between germline ends came to 17 bases. Germline V gene sequence: CDR1 MDHEN, CDR2 SYDVKM. This CDR3 is CASSSKTSPRYEQYF. DNA for the CDR3: TGTGCCAGCAGTTCAAAAACTAGCCCGCGATACGAGCAGTACTTC.

This clone showed up just a few times. The J gene is TRBJ2-6, the V gene TRBV27; TRBD1 matches at 9 bases. This CDR3 contains 20 residues. After removal of 7 bases from V and 2 bases from J, the junction contained 18 bases not matched to a gene. CDR1 is MNHEY, CDR2 SMNVEV, per germline (reference sequence). CDR3 sequence (DNA): TGTGCCAGCATTTTTGGAAGTAAAGGACAGGGGAGCGCTGGGGCCAACGTCCTGACTTTC. Protein sequence: CASIFGSKGQGSAGANVLTF.

The chain is built from TRBV7-9 and TRBJ1-3; D remains unclear. Trimming cost V 5 bases and J 2 bases, with 10 bases left between them. Looked up from germline, CDR1 is SEHNR and CDR2 is FQNEAQ (reference sequence). CDR3 size: 14 residues. The DNA for the CDR3 is TGTGCCAGCAGCGTCAGCGGCCCTGGAAACACCATATATTTT. It translates to CASSVSGPGNTIYF. The full variable domain, its missing parts supplied by reference TRBV7-9 and TRBJ1-3, is DTGVSQNPRHKITKRGQNVTFRCDPISEHNRLYWYRQTLGQGPEFLTYFQNEAQLEKSRLLSDRFSAERPKGSFSTLEIQRTEQGDSAMYLCASSVSGPGNTIYFGEGSWLTVV.

This CDR3 is CASSDPYGNQPQHF. The DNA of the CDR3 is TGTGCCAGCAGTGATCCTTATGGCAATCAGCCCCAGCATTTT. The V gene is TRBV6-1, the J gene TRBJ1-5; D not resolved. CDR3 length: 14 residues. Trimming left V 3 bases short and J 2 bases short, with 8 bases between. The germline V gene encodes CDR1 MNHNS and CDR2 SASEGT.

The chain links TRBV7-9 to TRBJ2-7; D gene ambiguous. CDR1 is SEHNR, CDR2 FQNEAQ, per germline (reference sequence). There are 13 residues in the CDR3. Trimming stripped 3 bases from V and 0 bases from J, with 6 bases between. This chain's CDR3 is CASSFGNSYEQYF. The CDR3 bases are TGTGCCAGCAGCTTCGGCAACTCCTACGAGCAGTACTTC.

V gene TRBV28 combines with J gene TRBJ2-5, with 11 bases lining up with TRBD1. The J call is in doubt because the DNA end fits TRBJ2-7 better. This CDR3 contains 16 residues. CDR1 and CDR2 (germline): MDHEN, SYDVKM. The DNA of the CDR3 is TGTGCCAGCAGTCGATTGGGGGACAGGGGGTCGTACGAGCAGTACTTC. Amino acid sequence: CASSRLGDRGSYEQYF.

The CDR3 DNA sequence: TGCGCCAGCAGCTTTATAAGACCGGGTTCTACTAGCACAGATACGCAGTATTTT. It codes for CASSFIRPGSTSTDTQYF. J is TRBJ2-3 and V is TRBV5-1; D is unclear. Germline-derived CDR1 and CDR2 are SGHRS and YFSETQ. Trimming pared 2 bases from V and 0 bases from J, leaving 19 bases between. The CDR3 has 18 residues.

The chain employs TRBV28 and TRBJ2-7; the match to TRBD2 covers 8 bases. The CDR3 is made up of 15 amino acids. Germline lookup yields CDR1 MDHEN and CDR2 SYDVKM. V was pared by 5 bases and J by 0 bases, with 6 bases of the junction left unmatched. The CDR3 DNA follows: TGTGCCAGCAGTGCGGTAGCGGGGCCCTCCTACGAGCAGTACTTC. Translated, it gives CASSAVAGPSYEQYF.

V gene TRBV7-8 combines with J gene TRBJ2-7; no clear D gene. Trimming left V 5 bases short and J 4 bases short, with 15 bases between. This CDR3 is built from 14 residues. CDR1 is SGHVS and CDR2 is FQNEAQ in the germline V gene. This CDR3 reads CASSPLAPQYEQYF. The CDR3 coding sequence is TGTGCCAGCAGCCCGTTGGCGCCTCAATACGAGCAGTACTTC.

The genes are TRBV28 and TRBJ1-6; D is perhaps TRBD1 (5 bases). Trimming cost V 6 bases and J 10 bases, with 25 bases left between them. Germline V lookup: CDR1 MDHEN, CDR2 SYDVKM. This CDR3 is built from 17 residues. Here the CDR3 DNA reads TGTGCCAGCAGCGCCCCCTCAAAGGGTGCAAAGGGGTCACCCCTCCACTTT. It specifies CASSAPSKGAKGSPLHF.

This sequence joins TRBV28 and TRBJ2-7; 7 bases are a match to TRBD1. J was trimmed by 0 bases and V by 4 bases; bases with no gene match: 6. Germline V gene lookup returns CDR1 MDHEN and CDR2 SYDVKM. The CDR3 loop spans 15 amino acids. CDR3 nucleotide sequence: TGTGCCAGCAGTTCAAGCAGGGACAGCTCCTACGAGCAGTACTTC. Translation gives CASSSSRDSSYEQYF.

The V call is TRBV28, the J call TRBJ2-7, with a weak D call TRBD1 (6 bases). The CDR3 covers 13 residues. CDR1 and CDR2 from the germline V gene are MDHEN and SYDVKM. The V gene lost 5 bases and the J gene lost 3 bases, with 11 bases spanning the gap. The CDR3 nucleotides read TGTGCCAGCAGTGCTGAGGACAGCTACGAGCAGTACTTC. Translation: CASSAEDSYEQYF.

The chain employs TRBV13 and TRBJ1-1; no definite D call. The ends were cut back, 1 base at V and 1 base at J, with 4 bases in the middle. The CDR3 extends over 13 amino acids. CDR1 and CDR2 (germline): PRHDT, FYEKMQ (reference sequence). CDR3 loop: CASSLAQNTEAFF. CDR3 bases: TGTGCCAGCAGCTTAGCACAGAACACTGAAGCTTTCTTT.

Turning to this clone: Other nucleotide sequences from this sample produce the same CDR3. The chain combines TRBV19 with TRBJ2-1; D unclear. This CDR3 region has 14 residues. V was pared by 3 bases and J by 0 bases, with 6 bases between. Germline V lookup: CDR1 LNHDA, CDR2 SQIVND (reference sequence). The DNA of the CDR3 is TGTGCCAGTAGTATGGGTAGCTCCTACAATGAGCAGTTCTTC. It yields the protein CASSMGSSYNEQFF.

The V gene is TRBV28, the J gene TRBJ1-1; no clear D gene. The CDR3 totals 14 residues. The germline V and J ends were trimmed by 3 bases and 6 bases, with 14 bases remaining between them. The V gene's germline CDR1 is MDHEN and CDR2 SYDVKM. CDR3 residues: CASSFRGLRAEAFF. The CDR3, as DNA: TGTGCCAGCAGTTTTCGGGGTTTAAGGGCTGAAGCTTTCTTT. The full variable domain, with the rest looked up from reference TRBV28 and TRBJ1-1, is DVKVTQSSRYLVKRTGEKVFLECVQDMDHENMFWYRQDPGLGLRLIYFSYDVKMKEKGDIPEGYSVSREKKERFSLILESASTNQTSMYLCASSFRGLRAEAFFGQGTRLTVV.

V and J are TRBV19 and TRBJ1-2; no clear D gene. This CDR3 has 13 residues. The V and J ends lost 5 bases and 0 bases respectively, with 7 bases between them. CDR1 is LNHDA, CDR2 SQIVND, per germline (reference sequence). CDR3 sequence: CASSYSANYGYTF. The CDR3 nucleotides read TGTGCCAGTAGTTACAGTGCTAACTATGGCTACACCTTC.

This clone was recorded only once. The chain couples TRBV13 to TRBJ2-3; possibly TRBD1 for D (5 bases). The CDR3 spans 12 residues. V lost 5 bases and J lost 13, with 16 bases in between. CDR1 is PRHDT, CDR2 FYEKMQ, per germline (reference sequence). The CDR3 loop reads CASSDDSSLKYF. The DNA for the CDR3 is TGTGCCAGCAGCGACGACAGTAGCCTTAAGTATTTT.

The chain employs TRBV7-9 and TRBJ2-2; 9 nucleotides align to TRBD1. The germline V gene has CDR1 SEHNR and CDR2 FQNEAQ (reference sequence). The CDR3 has 15 residues. The V and J ends lost 5 bases and 5 bases, in that order; junction bases with no gene match: 6. CDR3 protein: CASSPDRGRTGELFF. CDR3 sequence (DNA): TGTGCCAGCAGCCCCGACAGGGGGAGAACCGGGGAGCTGTTTTTT.

The chain uses TRBV7-2 and TRBJ1-1; D is ambiguous. CDR1 and CDR2 (germline): SGHTA, FQGNSA. CDR3 size: 11 residues. V was trimmed by 6 bases and J by 3 bases, leaving 5 bases between them. The CDR3 coding sequence is TGTGCCAGCAGAAATCACACTGAAGCTTTCTTT. Translated, it gives CASRNHTEAFF. Full variable domain (rest looked up from reference TRBV7-2 and TRBJ1-1): GAGVSQSPSNKVTEKGKDVELRCDPISGHTALYWYRQSLGQGLEFLIYFQGNSAPDKSGLPSDRFSAERTGGSVSTLTIQRTQQEDSAVYLCASRNHTEAFFGQGTRLTVV.

This clone was seen more than once but under ten times. The chain employs TRBV5-1 and TRBJ2-5; perhaps TRBD2 as D (5 bases). This CDR3 spans 15 amino acids. Germline values: CDR1 SGHRS, CDR2 YFSETQ. The V end was cut by 4 bases, the J end by 5 bases, with 18 bases between. Here the CDR3 DNA reads TGCGCCAGCAGCCTCTATGGCGGGCGAGGGGAGACCCAGTACTTC. It translates to CASSLYGGRGETQYF.

The CDR3 DNA is TGTGCCAGCAGTAAAGGGACCTTAGCGGTCCACGAGCAGTACTTC. Amino acid sequence: CASSKGTLAVHEQYF. The chain has TRBV6-1 and TRBJ2-5, with D possibly being TRBD2 (6 bases). The tail of the sequence fits TRBJ2-7 better, so the J call may be wrong. The CDR3 runs 15 residues. From germline, CDR1 is MNHNS and CDR2 SASEGT.

This clone was counted once. The rearrangement links TRBV11-2 to TRBJ2-1; 12 positions agree with TRBD2. The CDR3 is 15 amino acids. After removal of 5 bases from V and 5 bases from J, the junction contained 4 bases not matched to a gene. Germline V lookup: CDR1 SGHAT, CDR2 FQNNGV. The CDR3 bases are TGTGCCAGCAGCCAGGGACTAGCGGGTAACAATGAGCAGTTCTTC. The encoded protein is CASSQGLAGNNEQFF.